This T cell receptor beta chain was retrieved from a study of blood T cells in healthy people across ages. Study-level findings and limits: Conclusively comparing naive with antigen-experienced cells was impossible with unsorted PBMCs. It was the long-lived donors that had more naive CD4+ cells and higher diversity than aged donors.

At least ten counts were recorded for this clonotype. Its antigen remains unidentified. The use of a sample-barcoded 5' primer and a J-beta primer mix characterized a second PCR of 7 to 11 cycles. Each CDR3 protein is one row after TCRdb ran MiXCR on the 5' RACE reads. The sample lists fewer than 1,000,000 distinct CDR3 sequences; more than 40% were seen once. The authors extracted at least 6 micrograms of total RNA per sample. Sample: blood. The sequence was obtained from a man between 60 and 75 years old in good health.

This chain's CDR3 is CASRRQGGYEQYF. CDR3 sequence (DNA): TGTGCCAGCAGGCGACAGGGTGGCTACGAGCAGTACTTC. The chain carries TRBV25-1 and TRBJ2-7, with 7 bases fitting TRBD1. Looked up from germline, CDR1 is MGHDK and CDR2 is SYGVNS. The V gene end was trimmed by 6 bases and the J gene end by 3 bases; junction bases not matched to a gene: 5. CDR3 size: 13 residues.